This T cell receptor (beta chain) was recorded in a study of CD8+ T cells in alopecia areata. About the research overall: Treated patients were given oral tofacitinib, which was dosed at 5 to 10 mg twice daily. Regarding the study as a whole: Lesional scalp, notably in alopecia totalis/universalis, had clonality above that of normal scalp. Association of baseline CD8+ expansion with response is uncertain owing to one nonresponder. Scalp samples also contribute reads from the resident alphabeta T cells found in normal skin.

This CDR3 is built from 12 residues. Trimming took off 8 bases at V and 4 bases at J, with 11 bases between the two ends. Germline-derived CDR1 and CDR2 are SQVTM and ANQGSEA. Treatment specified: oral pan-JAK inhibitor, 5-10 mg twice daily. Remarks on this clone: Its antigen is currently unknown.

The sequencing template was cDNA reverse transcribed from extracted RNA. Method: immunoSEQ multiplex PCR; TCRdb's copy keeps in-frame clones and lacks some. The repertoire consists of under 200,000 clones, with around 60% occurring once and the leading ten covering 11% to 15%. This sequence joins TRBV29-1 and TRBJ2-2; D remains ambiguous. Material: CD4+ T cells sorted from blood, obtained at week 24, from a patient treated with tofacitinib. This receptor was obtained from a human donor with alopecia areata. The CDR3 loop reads CSPTDGTGELFF. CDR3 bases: TGCAGCCCGACGGATGGCACCGGGGAGCTGTTTTTT.